These 17 T cell receptor beta chains were sequenced from one sample in a study of cytomegalovirus exposure and HLA in healthy donors. The PCR contained 60 Vbeta and 13 Jbeta primers. Produced via immunoSEQ multiplex PCR; TCRdb's table is partial and in-frame only. Counted here are roughly 100,000 clones, roughly three quarters occurring once; the ten biggest clones make up 9% to 12%. The sequencing input was PBMCs. These receptors were collected from a woman aged 18-29 years in good health and CMV-seropositive.

J is TRBJ1-1 and V is TRBV5-1; D is possibly TRBD1 (6 bases). This CDR3 contains 14 residues. Germline V lookup: CDR1 SGHRS, CDR2 YFSETQ. With 4 bases removed from V and 0 bases from J, the gap between germline ends came to 10 bases. CDR3: CASSMDSLNTEAFF. For the CDR3, the DNA is TGCGCCAGCAGCATGGACAGTTTGAACACTGAAGCTTTCTTT. Combining the CDR3 with reference TRBV5-1 and TRBJ1-1 gives the whole variable domain KAGVTQTPRYLIKTRGQQVTLSCSPISGHRSVSWYQQTPGQGLQFLFEYFSETQRNKGNFPGRFSGRQFSNSRSEMNVSTLELGDSALYLCASSMDSLNTEAFFGQGTRLTVV.

Details on this clone: Within the sample, other DNA sequences also encode this same CDR3. The gene calls are TRBV20-1 and TRBJ2-5; TRBD1 is a possible D gene (6 bases). The V end was cut by 6 bases, the J end by 5 bases, with 10 bases between. Germline V gives CDR1 DFQATT, CDR2 SNEGSKA (reference sequence). The CDR3 runs 11 residues. CDR3 nucleotides: TGCAGTGCCCGAAGGGGGGAGACCCAGTACTTC. Its protein is CSARRGETQYF.

V and J are TRBV28 and TRBJ2-1, with TRBD2 identical over 9 bases. Germline CDR1 MDHEN, CDR2 SYDVKM. This CDR3 spans 14 amino acids. With V trimmed by 8 bases and J by 2 bases, 4 bases remained unmatched. The CDR3 DNA is TGTGCCAGCCACCGACTAGCGGCCTACAATGAGCAGTTCTTC. Residues: CASHRLAAYNEQFF.

CDR3 in amino acids: CASSEADNHYEQYF. DNA of the CDR3: TGTGCCAGCAGTGAAGCCGACAACCACTACGAGCAGTACTTC. The chain couples TRBV6-1 to TRBJ2-7; D is uncertain. V lost 0 bases, J lost 3 bases, and 9 bases lay in between. CDR1 MNHNS and CDR2 SASEGT come from the germline V gene. CDR3 length: 14 residues.

V usage is TRBV7-6 and J usage is TRBJ2-7, with D possibly matching TRBD2 (6 bases). V was shortened by 1 base and J by 1 base, with 14 bases between the two germline ends. The germline gives CDR1 SGHVS, CDR2 FNYEAQ. There are 16 residues in the CDR3. In nucleotides, the CDR3 is TGTGCCAGCAGCTTAGAGGCGGGGACGGGATCCTACGAGCAGTACTTC. Protein sequence: CASSLEAGTGSYEQYF.

The chain combines TRBV29-1 with TRBJ2-7; no clear D gene. The CDR3 is 14 residues long. V was cut by 4 bases and J by 3 bases, with 16 bases left in between. Per the germline V gene, CDR1 is SQVTM and CDR2 is ANQGSEA. The DNA for the CDR3 is TGCAGCGTTGTGTCCCCTATCGCGGACTACGAGCAGTACTTC. Protein sequence: CSVVSPIADYEQYF.

The CDR3 DNA reads TGTGCCAGTAGCGAAGACCGGGACACCTGGGAGACCCAGTACTTC. This gives the protein CASSEDRDTWETQYF. The genes are TRBV19 and TRBJ2-5; tentative D call: TRBD1 (6 bases). The V and J ends lost 6 bases and 5 bases respectively, with 19 bases between them. Germline CDR1 is LNHDA and CDR2 is SQIVND (reference sequence). CDR3 length: 15 amino acids.

The V gene is TRBV2, the J gene TRBJ2-7; a weak D match, TRBD1 (5 bases). The germline V and J ends were trimmed by 2 bases and 3 bases, with 11 bases remaining between them. The germline gives CDR1 SNHLY, CDR2 FYNNEI. The length of the CDR3 is 14 residues. CDR3 bases: TGTGCCAGCAGTGAACGGCAGGGTGGCTACGAGCAGTACTTC. Its translation: CASSERQGGYEQYF.

V is TRBV6-1 and J is TRBJ2-7; possible D gene TRBD1, 5 bases. CDR1 and CDR2 (germline): MNHNS, SASEGT. With 4 bases removed from V and 5 bases from J, the gap between germline ends came to 9 bases. CDR3 length: 12 residues. DNA of the CDR3: TGTGCCAGCAGTGGTCTGACAGACGAGCAGTACTTC. The encoded protein is CASSGLTDEQYF.

V gene TRBV9 combines with J gene TRBJ2-1; the match to TRBD2 covers 12 bases. Losses at the gene ends were 3 bases for V and 0 bases for J; bases not matched to a gene: 4. Germline loops: CDR1 SGDLS, CDR2 YYNGEE. This CDR3 has 17 amino acids. This chain's CDR3 is CASSDGLAGSSYNEQFF. The CDR3 DNA follows: TGTGCCAGCAGCGATGGACTAGCGGGATCCTCCTACAATGAGCAGTTCTTC.

The table lists this clone with a count of one. One junction end does not reproduce the germline sequence, and a read error may be involved. This rearrangement joins TRBV10-3 to TRBJ1-3, with D perhaps matching TRBD1 (5 bases). The CDR3 has 13 residues. Germline V lookup: CDR1 ENHRY, CDR2 SYGVKD. DNA for the CDR3: TGTGCCATCAGTGAGGACCTCGGGTATCGGAGGGGTTTT. It encodes CAISEDLGYRRGF.

The chain carries TRBV7-8 and TRBJ1-5; 7 bases line up with TRBD1. The CDR3 has 15 residues. Germline V lookup: CDR1 SGHVS, CDR2 FQNEAQ. Unmatched junction bases numbered 6, after V lost 3 bases and J lost 4 bases. Written as DNA, the CDR3 is TGTGCCAGCAGCTTCCACCGGGACAGAAATCAGCCCCAGCATTTT. This gives the protein CASSFHRDRNQPQHF.

For this clone: Distinct nucleotide sequences in the sample also encode this CDR3. The chain uses TRBV9 and TRBJ1-5; possible D gene TRBD1, 6 bases. The ends were cut back, 0 bases at V and 4 bases at J, with 8 bases in the middle. The CDR3 has 14 residues. Germline CDR1 reads SGDLS; CDR2 reads YYNGEE. The CDR3 loop is CASSVGGGNQPQHF. In nucleotides, the CDR3 is TGTGCCAGCAGCGTAGGAGGGGGAAATCAGCCCCAGCATTTT.

This rearrangement joins TRBV6-1 to TRBJ2-4, with D possibly TRBD2 on 5 matching bases. Trimming took off 4 bases at V and 0 bases at J, with 16 bases between the two ends. The CDR3 covers 17 residues. Germline loops: CDR1 MNHNS, CDR2 SASEGT. The CDR3 loop reads CASSVLRDRSAKNIQYF. Written as DNA, the CDR3 is TGTGCCAGCAGTGTCCTACGGGATAGGTCAGCCAAAAACATTCAGTACTTC.

This chain links TRBV7-9 with TRBJ1-1, with 8 nucleotides matching TRBD1. V was pared by 5 bases and J by 1 base, with 3 bases of the junction left unmatched. Germline V gene sequence: CDR1 SEHNR, CDR2 FQNEAQ (reference sequence). The length of the CDR3 is 14 residues. The CDR3 DNA follows: TGTGCCAGCAGCACCGGGACAGGGAACACTGAAGCTTTCTTT. Its translation is CASSTGTGNTEAFF.

Only a few counts were recorded for this clone. The V call is TRBV28, the J call TRBJ1-5; tentatively, D is TRBD1 (6 bases). From germline, CDR1 is MDHEN and CDR2 SYDVKM. The CDR3 runs to 12 residues. V shed 7 bases and J shed 4 bases, with 8 bases lying between them. CDR3 loop: CASTTGNQPQHF. CDR3 coding DNA: TGTGCCAGCACCACAGGGAATCAGCCCCAGCATTTT.

This clone has just one count. This chain links TRBV5-1 with TRBJ2-3, with D possibly matching TRBD1 (5 bases). Trimming pared 0 bases from V and 4 bases from J, leaving 15 bases between. Germline V lookup: CDR1 SGHRS, CDR2 YFSETQ. The CDR3 totals 16 residues. The CDR3 is CASSLVLGRVSDTQYF. CDR3 sequence (DNA): TGCGCCAGCAGCTTGGTCCTCGGCAGGGTATCAGATACGCAGTATTTT.